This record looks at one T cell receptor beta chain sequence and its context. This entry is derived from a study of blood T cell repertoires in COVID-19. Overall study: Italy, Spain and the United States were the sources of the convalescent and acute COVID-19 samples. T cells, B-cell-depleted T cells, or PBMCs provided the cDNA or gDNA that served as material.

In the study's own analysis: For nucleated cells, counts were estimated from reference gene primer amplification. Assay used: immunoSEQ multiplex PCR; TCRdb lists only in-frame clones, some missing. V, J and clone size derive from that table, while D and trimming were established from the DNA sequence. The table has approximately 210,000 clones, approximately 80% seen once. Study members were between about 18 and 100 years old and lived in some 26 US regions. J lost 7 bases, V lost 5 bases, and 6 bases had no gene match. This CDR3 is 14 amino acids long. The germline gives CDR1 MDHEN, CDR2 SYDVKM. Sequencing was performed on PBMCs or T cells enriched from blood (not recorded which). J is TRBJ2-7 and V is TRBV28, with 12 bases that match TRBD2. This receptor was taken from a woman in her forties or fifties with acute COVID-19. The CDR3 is CASSLGLAGKEQYF. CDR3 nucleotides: TGTGCCAGCAGTCTGGGACTAGCGGGTAAGGAGCAGTACTTC.